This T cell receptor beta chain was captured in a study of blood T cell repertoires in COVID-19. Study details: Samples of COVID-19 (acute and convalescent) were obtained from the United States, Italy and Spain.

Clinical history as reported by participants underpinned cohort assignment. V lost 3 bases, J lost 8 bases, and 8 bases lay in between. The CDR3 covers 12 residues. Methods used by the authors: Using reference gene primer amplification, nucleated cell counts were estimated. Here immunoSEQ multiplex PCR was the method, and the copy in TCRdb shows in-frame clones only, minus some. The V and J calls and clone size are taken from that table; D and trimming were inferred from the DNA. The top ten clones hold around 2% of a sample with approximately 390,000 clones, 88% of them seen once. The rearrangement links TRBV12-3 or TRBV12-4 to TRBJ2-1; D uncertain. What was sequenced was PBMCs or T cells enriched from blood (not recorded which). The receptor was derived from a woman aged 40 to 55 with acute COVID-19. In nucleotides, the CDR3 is TGTGCCAGCAGTTTCGCGAAACATGAGCAGTTCTTC. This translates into CASSFAKHEQFF.